This is a list of T cell receptor beta chains from one sample in a study of Tregs in tolerant kidney transplant recipients. These receptors have no known antigen. Sequencing used immunoSEQ multiplex PCR; TCRdb keeps in-frame clones, though not all of them. The table includes fewer than 40,000 clones, 65% to 85% detected once. The specimen was Tregs from blood cultured with allogeneic cells. The receptors originated from a human donor in good health. Both conserved end residues are part of each CDR3. The order of the fields is J gene, D gene, clone size, V gene, CDR3 protein, CDR3 DNA. The D gene is left open where the match is weak. Rows may omit the clone size; those that give it use once, few, many or a size class.

TRBJ1-1 NA NA TRBV6-5 CASSYLGRPTEAFF TGTGCCAGCAGTTACCTAGGTAGGCCCACTGAAGCTTTCTTT
TRBJ2-7 NA NA TRBV5-1 CASSLEAGWAYEQYF TGCGCCAGCAGCTTGGAGGCAGGGTGGGCCTACGAGCAGTACTTC
TRBJ2-7 TRBD2 NA TRBV7-8 CASSPGGTSIYSYEQYF TGTGCCAGCAGCCCCGGGGGGACCTCAATTTACTCCTACGAGCAGTACTTC
TRBJ2-2 NA NA TRBV18 CASSPFGSHNTGELFF TGTGCCAGCTCACCTTTTGGGTCCCATAACACCGGGGAGCTGTTTTTT
TRBJ2-7 TRBD1 NA TRBV2 CASGLMGQGYEQYF TGTGCCAGCGGCTTAATGGGACAGGGATACGAGCAGTACTTC
TRBJ2-5 NA NA TRBV5-1 CASSPKVLDAETQYF TGCGCCAGCAGCCCTAAGGTGCTCGACGCAGAGACCCAGTACTTC
TRBJ2-6 TRBD1 NA TRBV9 CASGRTGTGANVLTF TGTGCCAGCGGGAGGACAGGGACTGGGGCCAACGTCCTGACTTTC
TRBJ2-3 NA NA TRBV7-2 CASSPLAPDTQYF TGTGCCAGCAGCCCGCTAGCTCCAGATACGCAGTATTTT
TRBJ2-3 NA NA TRBV30 CAWSVTADTQYF TGTGCCTGGAGTGTAACTGCAGATACGCAGTATTTT
TRBJ1-2 NA NA TRBV29-1 CSMTGSAYGYTF TGCAGCATGACCGGTTCAGCCTATGGCTACACCTTC
TRBJ2-1 TRBD2 NA TRBV5-1 CASSFETSGSWEQFF TGCGCCAGCAGCTTCGAGACTAGCGGGAGTTGGGAGCAGTTCTTC
TRBJ2-2 NA NA TRBV9 CASTVGHNSPSGELFF TGTGCCAGCACCGTAGGACATAATAGCCCCAGCGGGGAGCTGTTTTTT
TRBJ1-1 TRBD1 NA TRBV11-3 CASSLTGYEAFF TGTGCCAGCAGCTTGACAGGGTATGAAGCTTTCTTT
TRBJ1-3 NA NA TRBV30 CAWSVQGLNTIYF TGTGCCTGGAGTGTCCAGGGGTTAAACACCATATATTTT
TRBJ2-3 TRBD2 NA TRBV4-3 CASSHSGITDTQYF TGCGCCAGCAGCCATAGCGGGATCACAGATACGCAGTATTTT
TRBJ1-2 TRBD1 once TRBV7-2 CASSFSTGGHYGYTF TGTGCCAGCAGCTTTTCTACAGGGGGCCACTATGGCTACACCTTC